This entry lists 29 T cell receptor beta chains sequenced from one sample in a study of OX40 agonist ivuxolimab in advanced cancers. Libraries were prepared by immunoSEQ multiplex PCR; TCRdb keeps only in-frame clonotypes and omits some of them. The data show over 100,000 clones, approximately 90% seen once. This sample comprised CD4+ or CD8+ T cells sorted from blood, obtained in a trial of the OX40 agonist ivuxolimab. These receptors all come from an adult with an advanced solid tumor such as melanoma, head and neck, liver or kidney cancer.

This clone turned up a few times. CDR3 sequence reads: CASVSGQVNSPLHF. DNA for the CDR3: TGTGCCAGCGTCTCGGGACAGGTTAATTCACCCCTCCACTTT. This chain joins TRBV28 and TRBJ1-6; TRBD1 matches at 8 bases. J lost 6 bases, V lost 8 bases, and 6 bases had no gene match. The germline V gene has CDR1 MDHEN and CDR2 SYDVKM. The CDR3 is 14 residues long.

The genes are TRBV6-6 and TRBJ1-3, with D tentatively TRBD1 (5 bases). Germline CDR1 MNHNY, CDR2 SVGAGI (reference sequence). V lost 8 bases, J lost 3 bases, and 5 bases lay in between. The CDR3 runs to 11 residues. The CDR3 nucleotides are TGTGCCAGCGGGGGTGGAAACACCATATATTTT. This gives the protein CASGGGNTIYF.

The V call is TRBV5-6, the J call TRBJ2-7, with unresolved D. Trimming removed 5 bases at V and 5 bases at J, with 11 bases between. CDR1 and CDR2 from the germline V gene are SGHDT and YYEEEE. CDR3 length: 12 residues. CDR3 protein: CASSPDTNEQYF. For the CDR3, the DNA is TGTGCCAGCAGTCCTGATACGAACGAGCAGTACTTC.

The chain joins TRBV23-1 to TRBJ2-5, with a possible D match to TRBD2 (6 bases). TRBV23-1 is given ORF status, its function remaining uncertain. V gave up 0 bases and J gave up 9 bases, with 17 bases separating them. The CDR3 contains 15 residues. The DNA for the CDR3 is TGCGCCAGCAGTCAATCGGGTGGAACCCGGAGGGCCCAGTACTTC. Translation gives CASSQSGGTRRAQYF.

The V call is TRBV28, the J call TRBJ2-5; tentative D call: TRBD2 (5 bases). The CDR3 contains 12 residues. The germline V gene has CDR1 MDHEN and CDR2 SYDVKM. V was shortened by 6 bases and J by 4 bases, with 9 bases between the two germline ends. The CDR3 region has the DNA TGTGCCAGCAGACGGGGTCGAGAGACCCAGTACTTC. Translated, it gives CASRRGRETQYF.

CDR3 protein: CASGRASNQPQHF. CDR3 coding DNA: TGTGCCAGCGGAAGGGCCAGCAATCAGCCCCAGCATTTT. V and J are TRBV6-5 and TRBJ1-5; unclear D gene. V dropped 8 bases and J dropped 1 base, with 9 bases sitting between them. The CDR3 length is 13 residues. Germline-derived CDR1 and CDR2 are MNHEY and SVGAGI.

This chain links TRBV16 with TRBJ1-2, with D unclear. This CDR3 region has 13 residues. The V and J ends lost 4 bases and 2 bases respectively, with 8 bases between them. Germline CDR1 KGHSY, CDR2 FQNENV. The DNA of the CDR3 is TGTGCCAGCAGCCCCTCGGACAACTATGGCTACACCTTC. It yields the protein CASSPSDNYGYTF.

The rearrangement uses TRBV7-3 and TRBJ1-1; tentative D call: TRBD1 (5 bases). Germline CDR1 and CDR2: SGHTA and FQGTGA. Trimming left V 5 bases short and J 8 bases short, with 12 bases between. CDR3 size: 12 residues. CDR3 nucleotide sequence: TGTGCCAGCAGCCGAGCGGGGGGAGAAGCTTTCTTT. Its protein product is CASSRAGGEAFF.

The chain links TRBV9 to TRBJ2-1; D unclear. Germline lookup yields CDR1 SGDLS and CDR2 YYNGEE. The germline V and J ends were trimmed by 7 bases and 0 bases, with 14 bases remaining between them. This CDR3 has 15 residues. The CDR3 coding sequence is TGTGCCAGCTCTCTAGGCCCAATCTCCTACAATGAGCAGTTCTTC. As protein: CASSLGPISYNEQFF. Full variable domain (missing parts from reference TRBV9 and TRBJ2-1): DSGVTQTPKHLITATGQRVTLRCSPRSGDLSVYWYQQSLDQGLQFLIQYYNGEERAKGNILERFSAQQFPDLHSELNLSSLELGDSALYFCASSLGPISYNEQFFGPGTRLTVL.

The genes are TRBV5-1 and TRBJ1-1; 9 bases map to TRBD1. V shed 0 bases and J 7 bases; nucleotides not matched to a gene: 10. This CDR3 spans 16 amino acids. Germline CDR1 SGHRS, CDR2 YFSETQ. CDR3 sequence (DNA): TGCGCCAGCAGCTTGGGGGGACAGGGCTCGACTATTGAAGCTTTCTTT. This sequence encodes CASSLGGQGSTIEAFF.

The sample holds a few counts of this clone. The chain uses TRBV28 and TRBJ1-5; D unclear. V lost 2 bases to trimming and J lost 0 bases, with 11 bases between them. The CDR3 has 16 amino acids. The germline CDR1 and CDR2 sequences are MDHEN and SYDVKM. CDR3 region: CASSLVRGYSNQPQHF. The CDR3, as DNA: TGTGCCAGCAGTTTAGTTAGAGGTTATAGCAATCAGCCCCAGCATTTT.

The gene calls are TRBV5-1 and TRBJ2-3; D not certain. The germline gives CDR1 SGHRS, CDR2 YFSETQ. This CDR3 has 14 residues. V shed 5 bases and J shed 2 bases, with 12 bases lying between them. The CDR3 DNA is TGCGCCAGCAGGATAGGGTTCTCCACAGATACGCAGTATTTT. Translating gives CASRIGFSTDTQYF.

The chain carries TRBV10-3 and TRBJ1-1, with TRBD1 matching 8 bases. The junction had 6 bases not matched to a gene; V was cut back by 5 bases and J by 10 bases. From germline, CDR1 is ENHRY and CDR2 SYGVKD. The CDR3 extends over 12 amino acids. Written as DNA, the CDR3 is TGTGCCATCAGTTCCCGGGACAGGACAGCTTTCTTT. Protein: CAISSRDRTAFF.

This clone was detected once. The rearrangement uses TRBV18 and TRBJ2-7; D might be TRBD1 or TRBD2, each matching 5 bases. The CDR3 covers 15 residues. Deletions cut 6 bases from V and 2 bases from J, with 17 bases between. From germline, CDR1 is KGHSH and CDR2 LQKENI. In nucleotides, the CDR3 is TGTGCCAGCTCGCCCCGGGAAGGGGCTACCTACGAGCAGTACTTC. As protein: CASSPREGATYEQYF.

As concerns this clone: The same CDR3 is also encoded by other DNA sequences in this sample. The rearrangement links TRBV2 to TRBJ1-2; D gene ambiguous. Germline V gene sequence: CDR1 SNHLY, CDR2 FYNNEI. V lost 2 bases and J lost 2, with 6 bases in between. This CDR3 has 13 amino acids. CDR3 residues: CASSERGNYGYTF. The DNA for the CDR3 is TGTGCCAGCAGTGAAAGAGGGAACTATGGCTACACCTTC. The complete variable domain, with remaining parts taken from reference TRBV2 and TRBJ1-2, reads EPEVTQTPSHQVTQMGQEVILRCVPISNHLYFYWYRQILGQKVEFLVSFYNNEISEKSEIFDDQFSVERPDGSNFTLKIRSTKLEDSAMYFCASSERGNYGYTFGSGTRLTVV.

The chain links TRBV7-2 to TRBJ1-1, with D hard to call. CDR3 length equals 11 residues. Germline CDR1 is SGHTA and CDR2 is FQGNSA. The V end lost 5 bases, the J end lost 3 bases, and 4 bases lay between the germline ends. This chain's CDR3 is CASSQYTEAFF. The CDR3 DNA reads TGTGCCAGCAGCCAATACACTGAAGCTTTCTTT.

This chain uses TRBV7-9 with TRBJ1-2; 11 bases are a match to TRBD1. CDR1 is SEHNR and CDR2 is FQNEAQ in the germline V gene (reference sequence). The CDR3 extends over 15 amino acids. The trim removed 5 bases at V and 10 bases at J, leaving 12 bases unmatched. CDR3 loop: CASSAGQGASTNYTF. Written as DNA, the CDR3 is TGTGCCAGCAGCGCCGGACAGGGGGCCTCTACCAACTACACCTTC.

The chain has TRBV11-2 and TRBJ2-7, with D hard to call. Per the germline V gene, CDR1 is SGHAT and CDR2 is FQNNGV. CDR3 length: 13 amino acids. Trimming took 1 base from V and 2 from J, leaving 6 bases between them. This CDR3 is CASSLAPAYEQYF. The DNA of the CDR3 is TGTGCCAGCAGCTTAGCCCCCGCCTACGAGCAGTACTTC.

The chain joins TRBV6-5 to TRBJ1-5; 12 bases agree with TRBD1. CDR1 and CDR2 from the germline V gene are MNHEY and SVGAGI. The CDR3 length is 15 residues. Unmatched junction bases numbered 7, after V lost 7 bases and J lost 6 bases. In DNA form, the CDR3 reads TGTGCCAGCAAGCCGGGACAGGGGGCTTTTCAGCCCCAGCATTTT. Its protein product is CASKPGQGAFQPQHF.

The J gene is TRBJ2-1, the V gene TRBV30, with D tentatively TRBD1 (6 bases). Trimming stripped 3 bases from V and 12 bases from J, with 18 bases between. This CDR3 is 13 amino acids long. CDR1 and CDR2 from the germline V gene are GTSNPN and SVGIG (reference sequence). CDR3 nucleotides: TGTGCCTGGAGCAATATTGGGGGCCTAGGGCAGTTCTTC. Its translation is CAWSNIGGLGQFF.

The table lists this clone with a count of one. The CDR3 spells CASSDGTSGATQETQYF. The CDR3 DNA sequence: TGCGCCAGCAGCGACGGGACTAGCGGGGCGACTCAAGAGACCCAGTACTTC. The chain carries TRBV5-1 and TRBJ2-5, with 13 bases matching TRBD2. This CDR3 contains 17 residues. Looked up from germline, CDR1 is SGHRS and CDR2 is YFSETQ. Unmatched junction bases numbered 8, after V lost 4 bases and J lost 2 bases.

The chain links TRBV19 to TRBJ1-6; TRBD1 aligns across 7 bases. The V and J ends lost 3 bases and 10 bases, in that order; junction bases with no gene match: 6. The CDR3 sequence is 14 residues long. CDR1 is LNHDA and CDR2 is SQIVND in the germline V gene (reference sequence). As DNA, the CDR3 is TGTGCCAGTAGTATCGACAGGGAAGGATCACCCCTCCACTTT. Translating it yields CASSIDREGSPLHF.

This clone occurred once. The J gene is TRBJ2-3, the V gene TRBV7-2; D is perhaps TRBD1 (5 bases). V dropped 3 bases and J dropped 0 bases, with 7 bases sitting between them. In germline, CDR1 is SGHTA, CDR2 FQGNSA. There are 14 residues in the CDR3. The CDR3 region is CASSFRQSTDTQYF. Written as DNA, the CDR3 is TGTGCCAGCAGCTTTCGACAGAGCACAGATACGCAGTATTTT.

Concerning this clone itself: A junction boundary mismatches the germline segment, possibly from a read error. The chain employs TRBV7-2 and TRBJ2-7; D unclear. The germline V gene encodes CDR1 SGHTA and CDR2 FQGNSA. This CDR3 contains 16 residues. In DNA form, the CDR3 reads TGCGCCAGCAGCCAAGAAGATAATTGGGACTCCTACGAGCAGTACTTC. This gives the protein CASSQEDNWDSYEQYF.

The chain uses TRBV4-3 and TRBJ2-3, with D perhaps matching TRBD1 or TRBD2 (5 bases each). Trimming removed 0 bases from V and 1 base from J, with 14 bases in between. The CDR3 runs to 17 residues. Germline values: CDR1 LGHNA, CDR2 YSLEER. The CDR3 loop reads CASSQDLMRGGTDTQYF. The CDR3 DNA sequence: TGCGCCAGCAGCCAAGACCTCATGAGGGGCGGCACAGATACGCAGTATTTT.

This clone was seen only once. This chain joins TRBV2 and TRBJ1-5; D unclear. The CDR3 is 17 amino acids. V gave up 4 bases and J gave up 1 base, with 17 bases separating them. CDR1 and CDR2 (germline): SNHLY, FYNNEI. The CDR3: CASSVFGRSLSNQPQHF. The CDR3 DNA follows: TGTGCCAGCAGTGTATTTGGCAGGTCCCTAAGCAATCAGCCCCAGCATTTT.

The chain is built from TRBV7-2 and TRBJ2-3; D not certain. The length of the CDR3 is 12 residues. Germline CDR1 SGHTA, CDR2 FQGNSA. The V gene lost 5 bases and the J gene lost 7 bases, with 10 bases spanning the gap. In DNA, the CDR3 is TGTGCCAGCAGCCTACAGATGAATACGCAGTATTTT. Protein product: CASSLQMNTQYF.

This chain uses TRBV7-2 with TRBJ1-5; unclear D gene. This CDR3 has 15 residues. Between the trimmed V and J ends, which lost 3 bases and 2 bases, there was a span of 11 bases. Germline assignment: CDR1 SGHTA and CDR2 FQGNSA. CDR3: CASSFGRSGNQPQHF. CDR3 coding DNA: TGTGCCAGCAGCTTCGGGAGAAGTGGCAATCAGCCCCAGCATTTT.

V is TRBV5-1 and J is TRBJ2-5; D may be TRBD1 (5 bases). Germline-derived CDR1 and CDR2 are SGHRS and YFSETQ. Between the trimmed V and J ends, which lost 4 bases and 4 bases, there was a span of 20 bases. This CDR3 contains 16 residues. CDR3 nucleotides: TGCGCCAGCAGCCCAGGTTGGGGCGCCAGTCCAGAGACCCAGTACTTC. Translation gives CASSPGWGASPETQYF.